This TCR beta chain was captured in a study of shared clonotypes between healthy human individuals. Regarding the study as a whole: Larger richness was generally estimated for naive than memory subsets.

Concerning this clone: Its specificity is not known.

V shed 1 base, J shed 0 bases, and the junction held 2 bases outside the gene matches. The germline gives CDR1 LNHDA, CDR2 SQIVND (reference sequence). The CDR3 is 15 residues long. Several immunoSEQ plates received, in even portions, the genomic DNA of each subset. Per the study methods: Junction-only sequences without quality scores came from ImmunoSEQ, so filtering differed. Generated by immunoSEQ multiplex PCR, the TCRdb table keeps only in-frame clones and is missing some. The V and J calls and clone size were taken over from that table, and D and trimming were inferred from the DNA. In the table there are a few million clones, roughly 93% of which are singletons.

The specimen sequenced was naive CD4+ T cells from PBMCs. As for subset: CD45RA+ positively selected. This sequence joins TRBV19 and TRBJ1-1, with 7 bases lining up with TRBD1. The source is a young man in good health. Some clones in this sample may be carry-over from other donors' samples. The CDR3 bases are TGTGCCAGTAGTATAGGAGGGACAGTGAACACTGAAGCTTTCTTT. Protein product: CASSIGGTVNTEAFF.